These 19 T cell receptor beta chains were sequenced from one sample in a study of cytomegalovirus exposure and HLA in healthy donors. Vbeta (60) and Jbeta (13) primers were used in the PCR. Profiled with immunoSEQ multiplex PCR; TCRdb holds only in-frame clones, not every one. The sample has about 120,000 clones; approximately 72% are singletons. The sample consisted of PBMCs. The receptors here all came from a man aged 60-69 years in good health and CMV-seropositive.

V is TRBV2 and J is TRBJ1-1; no firm D call. The CDR3 loop spans 13 amino acids. Trimming removed 3 bases from V and 1 base from J, with 6 bases in between. Germline V CDR1 and CDR2: SNHLY, FYNNEI. For the CDR3, the DNA is TGTGCCAGCAGTGACACTGGGAACACTGAAGCTTTCTTT. Its translation: CASSDTGNTEAFF.

The chain employs TRBV7-3 and TRBJ1-1, with D hard to call. The V and J ends lost 5 bases and 1 base respectively, with 8 bases between them. Germline V lookup: CDR1 SGHTA, CDR2 FQGTGA. The CDR3 contains 13 residues. CDR3 nucleotides: TGTGCCAGCAGCCGCACAGCGAACACTGAAGCTTTCTTT. Its protein is CASSRTANTEAFF.

The chain links TRBV2 to TRBJ2-7; 8 bases are shared with TRBD1. V gave up 11 bases and J gave up 0 bases; unmatched junction bases: 15. The germline gives CDR1 SNHLY, CDR2 FYNNEI. This CDR3 is built from 16 residues. CDR3 sequence: CASGTGVFQSSYEQYF. CDR3 DNA: TGTGCCTCTGGGACAGGAGTCTTTCAAAGCTCCTACGAGCAGTACTTC.

The CDR3 nucleotides are TGTGCCAGCAGCTTCGTTTGGGCAGGGGATCAGCCCCAGCATTTT. Protein product: CASSFVWAGDQPQHF. The genes are TRBV7-8 and TRBJ1-5; possible D gene TRBD1, 6 bases. V was cut by 3 bases and J by 5 bases, with 14 bases left in between. CDR3 size: 15 residues. In germline, CDR1 is SGHVS, CDR2 FQNEAQ.

The chain links TRBV9 to TRBJ2-3, with D perhaps TRBD2 (7 bases). Trimming left V 0 bases short and J 4 bases short, with 24 bases between. Germline CDR1 and CDR2: SGDLS and YYNGEE. The CDR3 extends over 19 amino acids. CDR3 loop: CASSVEGWGGGIVADTQYF. The CDR3 nucleotides read TGTGCCAGCAGCGTAGAGGGCTGGGGAGGGGGGATAGTCGCAGATACGCAGTATTTT.

The rearrangement links TRBV4-1 to TRBJ2-7, with 8 positions matching TRBD1. The CDR3 has 15 amino acids. CDR1 and CDR2 from the germline V gene are MGHRA and YSYEKL. With V trimmed by 3 bases and J by 2 bases, 6 bases remained unmatched. The CDR3 region is CASSHAGTGAYEQYF. The CDR3 DNA sequence: TGCGCCAGCAGCCATGCCGGGACAGGAGCCTACGAGCAGTACTTC.

As for this clone: At the DNA level, this CDR3 is encoded by other sequences in the same sample as well. The V gene is TRBV30, the J gene TRBJ1-3; no clear D. Trimming took off 0 bases at V and 4 bases at J, with 4 bases between the two ends. This CDR3 has 12 residues. Germline assignment: CDR1 GTSNPN and CDR2 SVGIG (reference sequence). The CDR3 protein is CAWSVGGNTIYF. The CDR3 bases are TGTGCCTGGAGTGTGGGCGGAAACACCATATATTTT.

The table lists this clone with a few counts. The rearrangement links TRBV6-6 to TRBJ1-5; no reliable D call. Looked up from germline, CDR1 is MNHNY and CDR2 is SVGAGI (reference sequence). V shed 6 bases and J shed 3 bases, with 6 bases lying between them. The CDR3 length is 12 residues. The CDR3 sequence is CASSPNNQPQHF. In DNA, the CDR3 is TGTGCCAGCAGCCCAAACAATCAGCCCCAGCATTTT.

The CDR3 DNA is TGCGCCAGCAGCTTGGGGATCTTCCGGGTAGACAGGAACACTGAAGCTTTCTTT. This translates into CASSLGIFRVDRNTEAFF. This sequence joins TRBV5-1 and TRBJ1-1, with a possible D match to TRBD1 (5 bases). The CDR3 is 18 residues long. Germline V gene sequence: CDR1 SGHRS, CDR2 YFSETQ. V lost 0 bases to trimming and J lost 1 base, with 19 bases between them.

This sequence joins TRBV11-2 and TRBJ2-6; D is perhaps TRBD1 (5 bases). The CDR3 has 16 amino acids. Between the trimmed V and J ends, which lost 1 base and 0 bases, there was a span of 7 bases. The germline V gene encodes CDR1 SGHAT and CDR2 FQNNGV. The CDR3 nucleotides are TGTGCCAGCAGCTTAGTAGGGGCCTCTGGGGCCAACGTCCTGACTTTC. This encodes CASSLVGASGANVLTF.

V and J are TRBV2 and TRBJ2-1; 13 bases match TRBD2. Trimming took 6 bases from V and 13 from J; bases not matched to a gene: 9. The CDR3 has 14 amino acids. The V gene's germline CDR1 is SNHLY and CDR2 FYNNEI. This chain's CDR3 is CASRNLGLAGDQFF. The CDR3 DNA reads as TGTGCCAGCAGAAATCTTGGACTAGCGGGAGACCAGTTCTTC.

This clone was counted a single time. The chain is built from TRBV7-9 and TRBJ2-1, with 12 positions matching TRBD1. J was trimmed by 7 bases and V by 3 bases; bases with no gene match: 7. The length of the CDR3 is 16 residues. The germline V gene encodes CDR1 SEHNR and CDR2 FQNEAQ (reference sequence). CDR3 DNA: TGTGCCAGCAGCTTTCCGGGACAGGGGGCGCTTAATGAGCAGTTCTTC. Its protein is CASSFPGQGALNEQFF.

V and J are TRBV6-1 and TRBJ2-5, with D perhaps matching TRBD2 (6 bases). The end of the DNA fits TRBJ2-7 better, so the J call may be wrong. The CDR3 contains 14 residues. CDR1 is MNHNS and CDR2 is SASEGT in the germline V gene. The CDR3 region has the DNA TGTGCCAGCAGTGAAATGGCGGGAAGCTACGAGCAGTACTTC. Amino acid sequence: CASSEMAGSYEQYF.

The chain links TRBV18 to TRBJ2-3, with 7 bases aligning to TRBD1. This CDR3 has 15 amino acids. Germline V lookup: CDR1 KGHSH, CDR2 LQKENI. Trimming cost V 3 bases and J 2 bases; bases outside gene matches: 5. As DNA, the CDR3 is TGTGCCAGCTCACCGACAGGGCCCCCCACAGATACGCAGTATTTT. Amino acids: CASSPTGPPTDTQYF.

The chain recombines TRBV30 with TRBJ1-1; the D is unclear. Germline CDR1 GTSNPN, CDR2 SVGIG (reference sequence). The CDR3 loop spans 14 amino acids. Trimming left V 5 bases short and J 2 bases short, with 15 bases between. As DNA, the CDR3 is TGTGCCTGGCATCCGGGGAGAATAAACACTGAAGCTTTCTTT. Protein sequence: CAWHPGRINTEAFF.

The sample holds a few counts of this clone. The J gene is TRBJ1-1, the V gene TRBV7-8, with a tentative D call TRBD1 (5 bases). Germline V gene data show CDR1 as SGHVS and CDR2 as FQNEAQ. Trimming removed 5 bases at V and 7 bases at J, with 14 bases between. This CDR3 has 13 amino acids. The DNA for the CDR3 is TGTGCCAGCAGCCGGGAAAGGGGAGGTGAAGCTTTCTTT. Encoded protein: CASSRERGGEAFF.

V and J are TRBV30 and TRBJ2-7, with D perhaps matching TRBD1 (5 bases). The V end was cut by 5 bases, the J end by 6 bases, with 11 bases between. The CDR3 is made up of 11 amino acids. Germline CDR1 is GTSNPN and CDR2 is SVGIG (reference sequence). CDR3 in DNA: TGTGCCTGGGCCCCCAGGGCCGAGCAGTACTTC. Translating it yields CAWAPRAEQYF. Complete variable domain (other parts from reference TRBV30 and TRBJ2-7): SQTIHQWPATLVQPVGSPLSLECTVEGTSNPNLYWYRQAAGRGLQLLFYSVGIGQISSEVPQNLSASRPQDRQFILSSKKLLLSDSGFYLCAWAPRAEQYFGPGTRLTVT.

This chain connects TRBV5-4 to TRBJ2-5; 7 bases are a match to TRBD2. Germline CDR1 and CDR2: SGHNT and YYREEE (reference sequence). The CDR3 loop spans 14 amino acids. V was pared by 0 bases and J by 4 bases, with 3 bases of the junction left unmatched. CDR3 in amino acids: CASSLDRGVETQYF. In DNA, the CDR3 is TGTGCCAGCAGCTTGGACCGGGGGGTAGAGACCCAGTACTTC.

This chain links TRBV5-1 with TRBJ1-3, with D possibly matching TRBD1 (6 bases). The CDR3 has 16 amino acids. The V and J ends lost 0 bases and 4 bases respectively, with 14 bases between them. The germline V gene encodes CDR1 SGHRS and CDR2 YFSETQ. The CDR3 sequence: CASSLGSGTSGNTIYF. The CDR3, as DNA: TGCGCCAGCAGCTTGGGGTCCGGGACAAGCGGAAACACCATATATTTT. The full variable domain, rest sourced from reference TRBV5-1 and TRBJ1-3, is KAGVTQTPRYLIKTRGQQVTLSCSPISGHRSVSWYQQTPGQGLQFLFEYFSETQRNKGNFPGRFSGRQFSNSRSEMNVSTLELGDSALYLCASSLGSGTSGNTIYFGEGSWLTVV.